One and the same sample provided the 32 T cell receptor beta chains below, sequenced in a study of T cells in Graves' hyperthyroidism and ophthalmopathy. RNA transcripts gave rise to amplified TCR beta CDR3 regions. During a first-round RT-PCR of the TCR CDR3, the HTBI primer set was used. TCRdb ran MiXCR on the multiplex PCR reads and lists one entry per CDR3 protein. The top ten hold approximately 3.9% of the sample, which has approximately 600,000 distinct CDR3 sequences, about 17% seen once. Sequenced: blood. Receptors originate from a woman in her twenties or thirties with Graves' hyperthyroidism.

Only a few counts were recorded for this clonotype. This chain connects TRBV5-1 to TRBJ1-1; 7 bases fit TRBD1. The CDR3 is 13 residues long. Germline V gene data show CDR1 as SGHRS and CDR2 as YFSETQ. J was trimmed by 7 bases and V by 3 bases; bases with no gene match: 6. CDR3 residues: CASSSRDRLEAFF. CDR3 sequence (DNA): TGCGCCAGCAGCTCCCGGGACAGACTTGAAGCTTTCTTT.

This clonotype has at least ten counts. The genes are TRBV9 and TRBJ1-1, with TRBD1 matching over 9 bases. CDR1 is SGDLS, CDR2 YYNGEE, per germline. V lost 6 bases to trimming and J lost 0 bases; unmatched junction nucleotides: 9. There are 16 residues in the CDR3. The CDR3 is CASTYLGQGMNTEAFF. The CDR3, as DNA: TGTGCCAGCACCTACCTCGGACAGGGGATGAACACTGAAGCTTTCTTT.

The sample holds many counts of this clonotype. The chain recombines TRBV10-1 with TRBJ2-1; a weak D match, TRBD2 (6 bases). Per germline, CDR1 WNHNN and CDR2 SYGVQD (reference sequence). V shed 1 base and J shed 5 bases, with 12 bases lying between them. The CDR3 runs 15 residues. CDR3 coding DNA: TGCGCCAGCAGTGAGTATAGCGGAATAGACAATGAGCAGTTCTTC. Encoded protein: CASSEYSGIDNEQFF.

This clonotype was counted between two and nine times. The chain combines TRBV7-9 with TRBJ2-1; maybe TRBD2 (6 bases). The CDR3 extends over 12 amino acids. The ends were cut back, 4 bases at V and 8 bases at J, with 9 bases in the middle. Germline assignment: CDR1 SEHNR and CDR2 FQNEAQ (reference sequence). The CDR3 coding sequence is TGTGCCAGCAGCTATGGAGGGCATGAGCAGTTCTTC. Protein: CASSYGGHEQFF.

This clonotype came up many times. V usage is TRBV2 and J usage is TRBJ1-1; TRBD1 is a possible D gene (5 bases). V lost 8 bases and J lost 9, with 25 bases in between. This CDR3 contains 15 residues. CDR1 and CDR2 (germline): SNHLY, FYNNEI. The CDR3 is CASCCQKRRQIQAFF. The CDR3 coding sequence is TGTGCCAGCTGCTGCCAAAAGAGAAGACAGATACAAGCTTTCTTT.

The chain recombines TRBV5-1 with TRBJ2-1; 14 positions agree with TRBD2. J lost 6 bases, V lost 0 bases, and 2 bases had no gene match. Per germline, CDR1 SGHRS and CDR2 YFSETQ. The CDR3 is made up of 16 amino acids. This chain's CDR3 is CASSLEGLAGANEQFF. The CDR3 coding sequence is TGCGCCAGCAGCTTGGAGGGACTAGCGGGAGCCAATGAGCAGTTCTTC.

CDR3 DNA sequence: TGTGCCAGTAGTATTTCTGGGCCATTGGGAGAGCAGTACTTC. Encoded protein: CASSISGPLGEQYF. The genes are TRBV19 and TRBJ2-7, with D uncertain. Germline CDR1 reads LNHDA; CDR2 reads SQIVND (reference sequence). The CDR3 spans 14 residues. Trimming took 3 bases from V and 7 from J, leaving 16 bases between them.

This clonotype has ten or more counts. The chain has TRBV5-6 and TRBJ1-2; no firm D call. Germline assignment: CDR1 SGHDT and CDR2 YYEEEE. The CDR3 is made up of 14 amino acids. Trimming stripped 4 bases from V and 4 bases from J, with 14 bases between. CDR3 nucleotides: TGTGCCAGCAGCCCTGGACGGAGCAGCTATGGCTACACCTTC. Amino acids: CASSPGRSSYGYTF. Supplemented by reference TRBV5-6 and TRBJ1-2, the full variable domain reads DAGVTQSPTHLIKTRGQQVTLRCSPKSGHDTVSWYQQALGQGPQFIFQYYEEEERQRGNFPDRFSGHQFPNYSSELNVNALLLGDSALYLCASSPGRSSYGYTFGSGTRLTVV.

Ten or more counts support this clonotype. The V call is TRBV13, the J call TRBJ2-3; 8 bases align to TRBD1. CDR1 and CDR2 (germline): PRHDT, FYEKMQ (reference sequence). The trim removed 6 bases at V and 3 bases at J, leaving 14 bases unmatched. The CDR3 totals 17 residues. The CDR3 region has the DNA TGTGCCAGCAGTTTTTCGAGAGGGCAGGGGGCAACAGATACGCAGTATTTT. Its protein product is CASSFSRGQGATDTQYF.

The table lists this clonotype with many counts. The CDR3 region is CASSQETRALPTYNEQFF. The CDR3 DNA reads as TGTGCCAGCAGCCAAGAAACCCGGGCCCTCCCAACGTACAATGAGCAGTTCTTC. V gene TRBV3-1 combines with J gene TRBJ2-1; D is ambiguous. This CDR3 contains 18 residues. The germline V and J ends were trimmed by 0 bases and 4 bases, with 19 bases remaining between them. Germline CDR1 reads LGHDT; CDR2 reads YNNKEL (reference sequence).

Many counts were recorded for this clonotype. The chain uses TRBV6-1 and TRBJ1-1, with TRBD1 matching over 9 bases. J lost 4 bases, V lost 6 bases, and 3 bases had no gene match. From germline, CDR1 is MNHNS and CDR2 SASEGT. The CDR3 is 13 amino acids. The CDR3 protein is CASRQDRGTEAFF. In DNA form, the CDR3 reads TGTGCCAGCAGACAGGACAGGGGCACTGAAGCTTTCTTT.

This clonotype was seen many times. This sequence joins TRBV30 and TRBJ2-7; maybe TRBD2 (6 bases). The CDR3 is 14 residues long. Germline assignment: CDR1 GTSNPN and CDR2 SVGIG (reference sequence). V was pared by 1 base and J by 2 bases, with 12 bases between. CDR3 in amino acids: CAWSGGVHPYEQYF. The CDR3 DNA reads TGTGCCTGGAGTGGCGGGGTACACCCCTACGAGCAGTACTTC.

This clonotype has more than one count but fewer than ten. V usage is TRBV19 and J usage is TRBJ1-5; a weak D match, TRBD1 (5 bases). Germline lookup yields CDR1 LNHDA and CDR2 SQIVND (reference sequence). The CDR3 length is 15 residues. Trimming stripped 8 bases from V and 1 base from J, with 15 bases between. The CDR3 sequence is CASASLGRSNQPQHF. CDR3 bases: TGTGCCAGTGCCTCACTGGGACGGAGCAATCAGCCCCAGCATTTT. The complete variable domain, with remaining parts taken from reference TRBV19 and TRBJ1-5, reads DGGITQSPKYLFRKEGQNVTLSCEQNLNHDAMYWYRQDPGQGLRLIYYSQIVNDFQKGDIAEGYSVSREKKESFPLTVTSAQKNPTAFYLCASASLGRSNQPQHFGDGTRLSIL.

V is TRBV9 and J is TRBJ1-1, with 7 bases fitting TRBD1. The germline V gene encodes CDR1 SGDLS and CDR2 YYNGEE. This CDR3 has 15 amino acids. V shed 4 bases and J 4 bases; nucleotides not matched to a gene: 10. The CDR3 loop reads CASSPRDSAFTEAFF. The DNA for the CDR3 is TGTGCCAGCAGCCCCCGGGACAGCGCATTCACTGAAGCTTTCTTT.

This clonotype was counted between two and nine times. This chain joins TRBV4-3 and TRBJ2-3; D ambiguous. V was shortened by 2 bases and J by 8 bases, with 5 bases between the two germline ends. In germline, CDR1 is LGHNA, CDR2 YSLEER. This CDR3 region has 11 residues. CDR3 residues: CASSQSTTQYF. The CDR3 coding sequence is TGCGCCAGCAGCCAATCGACTACGCAGTATTTT.

This clonotype has more than one count but fewer than ten. This chain links TRBV12-3 or TRBV12-4 with TRBJ1-2, with TRBD1 as a possible D gene (5 bases). This CDR3 is built from 11 residues. Trimming left V 7 bases short and J 8 bases short, with 11 bases between. CDR3 protein: CASNWGGGYTF. The CDR3 nucleotides are TGTGCCAGCAACTGGGGGGGAGGCTACACCTTC.

There are many counts of this clonotype. The chain couples TRBV11-2 to TRBJ2-5, with D tentatively TRBD2 (6 bases). The V end was cut by 5 bases, the J end by 5 bases, with 18 bases between. Germline V lookup: CDR1 SGHAT, CDR2 FQNNGV. The CDR3 sequence is 15 residues long. This CDR3 is CASSPRTFREETQYF. CDR3 bases: TGTGCCAGCAGCCCCAGGACATTCCGGGAGGAGACCCAGTACTTC. Supplemented by reference TRBV11-2 and TRBJ2-5, the full variable domain reads EAGVAQSPRYKIIEKRQSVAFWCNPISGHATLYWYQQILGQGPKLLIQFQNNGVVDDSQLPKDRFSAERLKGVDSTLKIQPAKLEDSAVYLCASSPRTFREETQYFGPGTRLLVL.

This clonotype has at least ten counts. The V gene is TRBV7-3, the J gene TRBJ2-1; the match to TRBD2 covers 9 bases. The CDR3 length is 13 residues. Germline loops: CDR1 SGHTA, CDR2 FQGTGA. Trimming at V came to 4 bases and at J to 7 bases, leaving 2 bases not matched to a gene. CDR3 amino acids: CASSSGLANEQFF. In DNA, the CDR3 is TGTGCCAGCAGCTCCGGACTAGCGAATGAGCAGTTCTTC. The variable domain in full, with the rest retrieved from reference TRBV7-3 and TRBJ2-1, is GAGVSQTPSNKVTEKGKYVELRCDPISGHTALYWYRQSLGQGPEFLIYFQGTGAADDSGLPNDRFFAVRPEGSVSTLKIQRTERGDSAVYLCASSSGLANEQFFGPGTRLTVL.

The genes are TRBV4-1 and TRBJ2-1; 11 bases agree with TRBD2. The DNA end favors TRBJ2-7, so the J call may be wrong. Germline V gene lookup returns CDR1 MGHRA and CDR2 YSYEKL. The CDR3 contains 18 residues. CDR3 sequence (DNA): TGCGCCAGCAGCCAAGACCGGTCGGCCCCTAGCGGGAGGAATGAGCAGTACTTC. Translation: CASSQDRSAPSGRNEQYF.

This clonotype was seen more than once but under ten times. This chain links TRBV4-1 with TRBJ2-7; no clear D gene. The V and J ends lost 2 bases and 1 base respectively, with 12 bases between them. The CDR3 extends over 15 amino acids. Germline V lookup: CDR1 MGHRA, CDR2 YSYEKL. CDR3 loop: CASSQQGLPSYEQYF. The CDR3 DNA reads as TGCGCCAGCAGCCAACAAGGTCTTCCTTCCTACGAGCAGTACTTC.

The table lists this clonotype with a few counts. The chain is built from TRBV20-1 and TRBJ1-5; D is ambiguous. V was trimmed by 6 bases and J by 4 bases, leaving 10 bases between them. CDR1 is DFQATT and CDR2 is SNEGSKA in the germline V gene (reference sequence). The length of the CDR3 is 12 residues. DNA for the CDR3: TGCAGTGCCACTGACGGGAATCAGCCCCAGCATTTT. It encodes CSATDGNQPQHF.

This clonotype was seen at least ten times. The genes are TRBV12-3 or TRBV12-4 and TRBJ1-1; D unresolved. The V and J ends lost 2 bases and 3 bases respectively, with 10 bases between them. The CDR3 has 14 residues. CDR3 loop: CASSLFSGDTEAFF. CDR3 bases: TGTGCCAGCAGTTTATTTTCTGGGGACACTGAAGCTTTCTTT.

This clonotype has at least ten counts. V is TRBV2 and J is TRBJ1-4; maybe TRBD1 (6 bases). CDR1 is SNHLY, CDR2 FYNNEI, per germline. This CDR3 contains 12 residues. Trimming left V 5 bases short and J 11 bases short, with 12 bases between. Here the CDR3 DNA reads TGTGCCAGCAGTCTTGAAACAGGGAAACTGTTTTTT. This translates into CASSLETGKLFF.

Ten or more counts support this clonotype. This chain links TRBV28 with TRBJ1-5; the D gene is possibly TRBD1 (6 bases). Germline V gene lookup returns CDR1 MDHEN and CDR2 SYDVKM. Trimming removed 4 bases at V and 8 bases at J, with 24 bases between. The CDR3 runs to 17 residues. CDR3 loop: CASSSIHGTSSLEPQHF. In nucleotides, the CDR3 is TGTGCCAGCAGTTCAATACATGGGACATCCTCCCTTGAGCCCCAGCATTTT.

The rearrangement joins TRBV20-1 to TRBJ2-3, with 8 bases that match TRBD1. The CDR3 has 14 amino acids. The J segment lost 3 bases and the V segment lost 6 bases, leaving 8 bases of the junction unmatched. Germline V lookup: CDR1 DFQATT, CDR2 SNEGSKA (reference sequence). CDR3: CSAPRTGRTDTQYF. Here the CDR3 DNA reads TGCAGTGCCCCGAGGACAGGGAGAACAGATACGCAGTATTTT.

The V call is TRBV7-2, the J call TRBJ2-7; 7 bases line up with TRBD1. Germline V lookup: CDR1 SGHTA, CDR2 FQGNSA. V was pared by 5 bases and J by 0 bases, with 4 bases of the junction left unmatched. This CDR3 has 14 amino acids. In nucleotides, the CDR3 is TGTGCCAGCAGCCGAGACAGGGTCTCCTACGAGCAGTACTTC. Translation gives CASSRDRVSYEQYF.

This clonotype was seen just once. One end of the junction does not line up with germline, which may come from a read error. The chain recombines TRBV12-3 or TRBV12-4 with TRBJ2-5; maybe TRBD1 (5 bases). The CDR3 consists of 15 residues. CDR3: CASRPSAGYQETQHF. The CDR3 bases are TGTGCCAGCAGGCCCAGCGCAGGGTACCAAGAGACCCAGCACTTC.

CDR3 residues: CASSQIGLPEQFF. Written as DNA, the CDR3 is TGCGCCAGCAGCCAAATTGGGCTACCAGAGCAGTTCTTC. The V and J genes are TRBV4-1 and TRBJ2-1; unclear D gene. The CDR3 contains 13 residues. Germline CDR1 MGHRA, CDR2 YSYEKL. Trimming removed 2 bases at V and 10 bases at J, with 12 bases between.

The chain couples TRBV7-2 to TRBJ1-3, with D maybe TRBD1 (6 bases). V gave up 6 bases and J gave up 6 bases, with 18 bases separating them. The CDR3 consists of 15 residues. From germline, CDR1 is SGHTA and CDR2 FQGNSA. CDR3 residues: CASSLQGNEENTIYF. DNA of the CDR3: TGTGCCAGCAGTTTACAGGGAAATGAGGAAAACACCATATATTTT.

This clonotype was observed a handful of times. This chain links TRBV2 with TRBJ2-7; 14 positions agree with TRBD2. There are 15 residues in the CDR3. Per germline, CDR1 SNHLY and CDR2 FYNNEI. V lost 6 bases, J lost 6 bases, and 7 bases stayed unmatched. The CDR3 loop reads CASRPGLAGVVEQYF. The CDR3 coding sequence is TGTGCCAGCAGACCGGGACTAGCGGGAGTGGTCGAGCAGTACTTC. The whole variable domain, filled in from reference TRBV2 and TRBJ2-7, reads EPEVTQTPSHQVTQMGQEVILRCVPISNHLYFYWYRQILGQKVEFLVSFYNNEISEKSEIFDDQFSVERPDGSNFTLKIRSTKLEDSAMYFCASRPGLAGVVEQYFGPGTRLTVT.

This clonotype appeared a few times. The V call is TRBV19, the J call TRBJ2-3; 16 bases are shared with TRBD2. The CDR3 is made up of 18 amino acids. Germline V gives CDR1 LNHDA, CDR2 SQIVND (reference sequence). V dropped 6 bases and J dropped 0; count of bases not matched to a gene: 6. The CDR3 nucleotides read TGTGCCAGTAGATCGGGACTAGCGGGAGGGCCGAGCACAGATACGCAGTATTTT. It is translated as CASRSGLAGGPSTDTQYF.

The rearrangement uses TRBV29-1 and TRBJ2-1; D may be TRBD2 (5 bases). The CDR3 is 16 residues long. Germline CDR1 is SQVTM and CDR2 is ANQGSEA. The ends were cut back, 2 bases at V and 0 bases at J, with 14 bases in the middle. CDR3 loop: CSVENPQRSSYNEQFF. The CDR3 DNA reads as TGCAGCGTTGAAAACCCCCAGCGGAGCTCCTACAATGAGCAGTTCTTC.